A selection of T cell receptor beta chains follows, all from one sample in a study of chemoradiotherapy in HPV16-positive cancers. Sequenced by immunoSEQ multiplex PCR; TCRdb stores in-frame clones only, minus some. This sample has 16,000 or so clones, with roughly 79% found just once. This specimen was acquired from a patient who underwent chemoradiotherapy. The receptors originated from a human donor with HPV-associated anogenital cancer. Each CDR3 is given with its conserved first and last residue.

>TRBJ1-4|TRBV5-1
CASSFFGDREEKLFF
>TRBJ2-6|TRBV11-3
CASSSGAGQGPGANVLTF
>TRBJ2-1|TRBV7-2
CASSLPKTSGGEVEQFF
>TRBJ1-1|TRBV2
CASSRDRPSNTEAFF
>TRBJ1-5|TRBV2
CASTTGYDQPQHF
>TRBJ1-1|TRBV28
CASSLELGVGFF
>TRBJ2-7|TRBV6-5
CASSYSPQGGYEQYF
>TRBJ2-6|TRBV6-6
CASSPTGSGANVLTF
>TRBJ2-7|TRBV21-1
CARPGHCSYEQYF
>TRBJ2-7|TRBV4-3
CASSQDDRGLYEQYF
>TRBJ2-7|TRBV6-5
CASSETSGGAYEQYF
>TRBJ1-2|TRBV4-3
CASSPRRTGEYGYTF
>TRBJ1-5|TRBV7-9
CASSLKGRDQPQHF
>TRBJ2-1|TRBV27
CASSLGGSYNEQFF
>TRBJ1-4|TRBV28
CASSDTTEKLFF
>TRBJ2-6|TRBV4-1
CASSPGPGSGANVLTF
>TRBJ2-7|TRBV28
CASRKGLSYEQYF
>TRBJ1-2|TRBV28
CASSSPLRARYGYTF
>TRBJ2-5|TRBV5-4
CASSLYGREETQYF
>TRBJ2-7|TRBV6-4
CASSNRDRGRVKPYEQYF
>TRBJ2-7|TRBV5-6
CASSLRLGAGGYEQYF
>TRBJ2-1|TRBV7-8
CASSPLRGGYNEQFF
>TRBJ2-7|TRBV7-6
CASSLGAGKQYF
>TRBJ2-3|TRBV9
CASSVVAGGPDTQYF
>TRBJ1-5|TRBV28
CASSRPDRVNQPQHF
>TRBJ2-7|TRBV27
CASSPADRGKQYF
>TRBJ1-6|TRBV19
CATSLGLENSPLHF
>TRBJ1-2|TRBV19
CASTDRGGGYTF
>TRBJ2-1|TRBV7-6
CASSLPIGGAGNEQFF
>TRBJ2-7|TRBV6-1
CASSRGQGANEQYF